Listed below are T cell receptor beta chains from one sample, sequenced in a study of blood T cell repertoires in COVID-19. TCRdb's copy holds only in-frame clones and misses some; the assay was immunoSEQ multiplex PCR. The sample lists about 150,000 clones; over 65% were seen once. Material for sequencing was peripheral blood. The receptors were gathered from a man older than 75 with acute or convalescent COVID-19. Both conserved end residues are part of each CDR3. The D gene is left open where the match is weak. Only some rows state a clone size, as once, few, many or a class for expanded clones.

size | J | D | length | V | DNA | CDR3
. | TRBJ1-2 | TRBD1 | 17 | TRBV5-4 | TGTGCCAGCAGCTTGGGTCCGCAGGGGGCAACTAACTATGGCTACACCTTC | CASSLGPQGATNYGYTF
. | TRBJ1-4 | TRBD1 | 15 | TRBV19 | TGTGCCAGTAGTACCCGGGACAGGGGCCTTCGGGAACTGTTTTTT | CASSTRDRGLRELFF
. | TRBJ2-1 | TRBD1 | 14 | TRBV5-4 | TGTGCCAGCAAGGTGCGACAGGGTGTGGATGAGCAGTTCTTC | CASKVRQGVDEQFF
. | TRBJ2-3 | . | 15 | TRBV10-1 | TGCGCCAGCAGTGACGCGGGTACTAGCACAGATACGCAGTATTTT | CASSDAGTSTDTQYF
. | TRBJ1-2 | TRBD1 | 13 | TRBV27 | TGTGCCAGCAGTTTGGGCAGGGGGCAAGGCTACACCTTC | CASSLGRGQGYTF
. | TRBJ1-3 | . | 14 | TRBV11-2 | TGTGCCAGCAGCTTGGGGAGCTCTGGAAACACCATATATTTT | CASSLGSSGNTIYF
once | TRBJ1-2 | TRBD1 | 13 | TRBV6-5 | TGTGCCAGCAGCGGGACAGCTAACTATGGCTACACCTTC | CASSGTANYGYTF
. | TRBJ1-2 | . | 14 | TRBV6-5 | TGTGCCAGCAGGGAGCGTGAGAAGTACTATGGCTACACCTTC | CASREREKYYGYTF
. | TRBJ2-1 | . | 13 | TRBV2 | TGTGCCAGCAGGGTGGGGACTGACAATGAGCAGTTCTTC | CASRVGTDNEQFF
. | TRBJ2-7 | TRBD1 | 14 | TRBV24-1 | TGTGCCACCAGTGAAGGACAGGGTTTCGACGAGCAGTACTTC | CATSEGQGFDEQYF
. | TRBJ2-1 | . | 11 | TRBV19 | TGTGCCAGTAGTATCGGCAATGAGCAGTTCTTC | CASSIGNEQFF
. | TRBJ1-1 | . | 13 | TRBV14 | TGTGCCAGCAGCCCCAGCGGGAACACTGAAGCTTTCTTT | CASSPSGNTEAFF
. | TRBJ2-4 | . | 12 | TRBV6-5 | TGTGCCAGCAGTTACTCCGGACTGAGGTGGTACTTC | CASSYSGLRWYF
. | TRBJ2-3 | . | 14 | TRBV7-2 | TGTGCCAGCAGCTTAGCCGCTTTGCGAGATACGCAGTATTTT | CASSLAALRDTQYF
. | TRBJ1-4 | TRBD1 | 17 | TRBV7-6 | TGTGCCAGCAGCCAAAGACAGGGGGCCGCAACTAATGAAAAACTGTTTTTT | CASSQRQGAATNEKLFF
once | TRBJ1-6 | TRBD1 | 15 | TRBV7-8 | TGTGCCAGCAGCTTCGGACAGGGGGGGGTTTCACCCCTCCACTTT | CASSFGQGGVSPLHF
few | TRBJ2-1 | . | 13 | TRBV5-1 | TGCGCCAGCTGGCGGGACCCAGGGAATGAGCAGTTCTTC | CASWRDPGNEQFF
. | TRBJ1-1 | TRBD1 | 14 | TRBV29-1 | TGCAGCGTTCTTTACCAGGGGGAGTATACTGAAGCTTTCTTT | CSVLYQGEYTEAFF
. | TRBJ2-1 | . | 12 | TRBV12-3/TRBV12-4 | TGTGCCAGCAGTTTGGGCTTGGGTGAGCAGTTCTTC | CASSLGLGEQFF
few | TRBJ1-5 | . | 16 | TRBV19 | TGTGCCAGTAGTCTTTACGCAGGGGATAGCAATCAGCCCCAGCATTTT | CASSLYAGDSNQPQHF
. | TRBJ2-3 | . | 11 | TRBV20-1 | TGCAGTGCTAGTCTAAGTAGTGCGCAGTATTTT | CSASLSSAQYF
. | TRBJ1-2 | . | 13 | TRBV6-5 | TGTGCCAGCAGTTACTCTTTAAACTATGGCTACACCTTC | CASSYSLNYGYTF
. | TRBJ1-1 | . | 14 | TRBV11-3 | TGTGCCAGCAGCCGGTCAGACAGATTGACTGAAGCTTTCTTT | CASSRSDRLTEAFF
once | TRBJ1-2 | TRBD1 | 16 | TRBV18 | TGTGCCAGCTCACCTCAGTCTACAGGGGTAAACTATGGCTACACCTTC | CASSPQSTGVNYGYTF
. | TRBJ1-4 | TRBD1 | 15 | TRBV3-1/TRBV3-2 | TGTGCCAGCAGCCCCACAGGGGGCGCCGATGAAAAACTGTTTTTT | CASSPTGGADEKLFF